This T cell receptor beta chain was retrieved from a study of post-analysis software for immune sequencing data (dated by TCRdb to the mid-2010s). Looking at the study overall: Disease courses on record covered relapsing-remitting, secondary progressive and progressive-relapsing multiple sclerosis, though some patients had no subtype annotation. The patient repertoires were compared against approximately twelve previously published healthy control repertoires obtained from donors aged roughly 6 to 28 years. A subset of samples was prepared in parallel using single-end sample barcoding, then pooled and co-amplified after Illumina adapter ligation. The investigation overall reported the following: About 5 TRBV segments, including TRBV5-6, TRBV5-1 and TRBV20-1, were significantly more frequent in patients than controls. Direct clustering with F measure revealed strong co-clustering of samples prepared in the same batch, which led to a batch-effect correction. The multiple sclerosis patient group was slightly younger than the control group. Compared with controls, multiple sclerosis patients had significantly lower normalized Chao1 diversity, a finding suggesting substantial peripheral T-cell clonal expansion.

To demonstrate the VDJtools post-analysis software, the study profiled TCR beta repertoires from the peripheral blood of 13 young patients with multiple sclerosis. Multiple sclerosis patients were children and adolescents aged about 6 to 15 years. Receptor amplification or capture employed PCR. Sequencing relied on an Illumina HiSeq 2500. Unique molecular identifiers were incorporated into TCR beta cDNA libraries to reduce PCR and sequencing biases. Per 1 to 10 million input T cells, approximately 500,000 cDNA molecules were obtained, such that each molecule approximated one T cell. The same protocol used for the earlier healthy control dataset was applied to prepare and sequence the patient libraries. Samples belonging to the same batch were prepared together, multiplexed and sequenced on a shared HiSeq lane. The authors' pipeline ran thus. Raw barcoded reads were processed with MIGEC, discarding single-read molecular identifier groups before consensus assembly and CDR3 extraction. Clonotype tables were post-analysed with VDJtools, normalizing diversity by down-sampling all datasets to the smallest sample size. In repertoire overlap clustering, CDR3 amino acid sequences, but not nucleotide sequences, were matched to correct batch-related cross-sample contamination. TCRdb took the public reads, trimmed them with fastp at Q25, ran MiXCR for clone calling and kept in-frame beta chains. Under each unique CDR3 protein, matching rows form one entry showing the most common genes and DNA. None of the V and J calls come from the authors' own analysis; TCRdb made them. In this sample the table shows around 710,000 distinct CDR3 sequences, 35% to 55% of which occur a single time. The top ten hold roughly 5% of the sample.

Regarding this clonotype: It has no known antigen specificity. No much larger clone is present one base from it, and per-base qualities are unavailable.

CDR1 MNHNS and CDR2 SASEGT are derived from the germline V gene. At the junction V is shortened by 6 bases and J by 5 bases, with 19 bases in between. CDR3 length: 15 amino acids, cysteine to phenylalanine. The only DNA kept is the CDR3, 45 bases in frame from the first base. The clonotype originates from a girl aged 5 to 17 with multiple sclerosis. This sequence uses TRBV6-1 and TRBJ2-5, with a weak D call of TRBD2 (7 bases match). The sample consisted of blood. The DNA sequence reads TGTGCCAGCAGATCGGAGGGAGGGGGACGGGAGACCCAGTACTTC. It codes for CASRSEGGGRETQYF.